This T cell receptor (beta chain) was sequenced during a study of blood T cell repertoires in COVID-19. Method: immunoSEQ multiplex PCR; TCRdb's copy keeps in-frame clones and lacks some. The sample records roughly 67,000 clones, under 85% being singletons. Trimming removed 1 base at V and 0 bases at J, with 10 bases between. Germline V gene sequence: CDR1 MNHEY, CDR2 SVGAGI. The CDR3 covers 15 residues. Sequenced input: peripheral blood. V gene TRBV6-5 combines with J gene TRBJ2-7; D not resolved. This clonotype originated in a woman in her forties or fifties with active or convalescent COVID-19. The CDR3 bases are TGTGCCAGCAGTTACTACGGCGGTCGCTCCTACGAGCAGTACTTC. As protein: CASSYYGGRSYEQYF.